The present T cell receptor (beta chain) was sequenced within a study of blood T cell repertoires in COVID-19. On the study more broadly: PBMCs, B-cell-depleted T cells, or T cells provided the cDNA or gDNA that made up the material.

Under the authors' procedure: Reference gene primers were amplified, and this amplification served to estimate nucleated cell counts. The method was immunoSEQ multiplex PCR; TCRdb's version includes in-frame clones alone and lacks a portion of them. Clone size and the V and J calls come from that table; the DNA yielded D and trimming. The sample has some 90,000 clones, about 88% seen once. V lost 0 bases and J lost 0, with 6 bases in between. CDR3 size: 15 residues. Germline CDR1 MNHEY, CDR2 SVGAGI. The clonotype comes from a man aged 50-60 years with acute or convalescent COVID-19. The specimen sequenced was peripheral blood. This sequence joins TRBV6-5 and TRBJ1-3; D is undetermined. CDR3 residues: CASSYSLFSGNTIYF. The CDR3 bases are TGTGCCAGCAGTTACTCCCTCTTCTCTGGAAACACCATATATTTT.